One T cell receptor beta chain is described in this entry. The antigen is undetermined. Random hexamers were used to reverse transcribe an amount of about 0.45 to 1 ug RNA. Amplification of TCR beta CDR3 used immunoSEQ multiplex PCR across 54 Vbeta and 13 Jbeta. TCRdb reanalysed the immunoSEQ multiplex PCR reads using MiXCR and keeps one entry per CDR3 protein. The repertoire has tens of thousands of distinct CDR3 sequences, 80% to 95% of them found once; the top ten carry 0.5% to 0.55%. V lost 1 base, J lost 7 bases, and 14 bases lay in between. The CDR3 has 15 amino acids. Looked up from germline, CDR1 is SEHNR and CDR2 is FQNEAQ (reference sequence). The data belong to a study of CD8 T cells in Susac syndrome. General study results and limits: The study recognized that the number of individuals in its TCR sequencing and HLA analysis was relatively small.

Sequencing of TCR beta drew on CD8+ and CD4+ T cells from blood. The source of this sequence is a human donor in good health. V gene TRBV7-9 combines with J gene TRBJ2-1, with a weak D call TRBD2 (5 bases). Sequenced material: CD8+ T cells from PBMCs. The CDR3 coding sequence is TGTGCCAGCAGCTTAGTGGTGGGAGTCTCGAATGAGCAGTTCTTC. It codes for CASSLVVGVSNEQFF.